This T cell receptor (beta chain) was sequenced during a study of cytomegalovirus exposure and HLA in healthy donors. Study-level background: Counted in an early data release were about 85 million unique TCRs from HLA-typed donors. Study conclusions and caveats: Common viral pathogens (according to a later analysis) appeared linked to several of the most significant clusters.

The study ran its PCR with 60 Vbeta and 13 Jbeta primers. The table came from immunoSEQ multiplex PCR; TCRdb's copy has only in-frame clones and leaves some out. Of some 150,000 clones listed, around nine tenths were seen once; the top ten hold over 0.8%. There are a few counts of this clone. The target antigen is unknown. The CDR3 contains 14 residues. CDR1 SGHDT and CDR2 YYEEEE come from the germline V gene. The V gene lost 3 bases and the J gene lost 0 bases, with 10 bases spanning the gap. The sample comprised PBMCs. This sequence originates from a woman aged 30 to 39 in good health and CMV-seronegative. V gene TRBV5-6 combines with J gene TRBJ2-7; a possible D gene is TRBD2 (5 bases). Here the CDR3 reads CASSSQRDSYEQYF. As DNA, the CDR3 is TGTGCCAGCAGCTCACAGAGGGACTCCTACGAGCAGTACTTC.